The 16 T cell receptor beta chains given below trace back to one sample, sequenced in a study of OX40 agonist ivuxolimab in advanced cancers. Using immunoSEQ multiplex PCR, the repertoire was profiled, and TCRdb retains in-frame clones only, with some absent. The table records some 23,000 clones, about 85% of them present only once. Sequences were derived from CD4+ or CD8+ T cells sorted from blood, sampled in a trial of the OX40 agonist ivuxolimab. These TCRs come from an adult with an advanced solid tumor such as melanoma, head and neck, liver or kidney cancer.

This clone was observed a handful of times. This chain links TRBV27 with TRBJ2-7; D call uncertain. V gave up 8 bases and J gave up 0 bases, with 8 bases separating them. The CDR3 is 12 residues long. The germline gives CDR1 MNHEY, CDR2 SMNVEV (reference sequence). The CDR3 sequence: CASRSSSYEQYF. The CDR3 nucleotides read TGTGCCAGCCGGAGTAGCTCCTACGAGCAGTACTTC.

This clone is a singleton in its sample. The CDR3 sequence is CASSYLGQGNNEQFF. The CDR3 DNA reads TGTGCCAGCAGTTACTTGGGACAGGGGAACAATGAGCAGTTCTTC. The J gene is TRBJ2-1, the V gene TRBV6-5, with 10 bases that match TRBD1. V shed 1 base and J 5 bases; nucleotides not matched to a gene: 2. Germline V gives CDR1 MNHEY, CDR2 SVGAGI. The CDR3 consists of 15 residues.

This chain connects TRBV28 to TRBJ1-1, with 12 bases fitting TRBD1. Germline V gene lookup returns CDR1 MDHEN and CDR2 SYDVKM. The CDR3 totals 14 residues. Unmatched junction bases numbered 8, after V lost 7 bases and J lost 8 bases. CDR3 sequence reads: CASTPTGTGGEAFF. The CDR3, as DNA: TGTGCCAGCACCCCGACCGGGACAGGGGGCGAAGCTTTCTTT.

The chain combines TRBV27 with TRBJ1-1; D might be TRBD1 (5 bases). Trimming took 0 bases from V and 3 from J, leaving 17 bases between them. Germline V gene sequence: CDR1 MNHEY, CDR2 SMNVEV (reference sequence). The CDR3 length is 17 residues. The CDR3: CASSLSGGTFRHTEAFF. The CDR3 DNA follows: TGTGCCAGCAGTTTATCCGGGGGAACCTTTAGACACACTGAAGCTTTCTTT.

The chain employs TRBV7-9 and TRBJ1-3; D gene uncertain. The CDR3 consists of 12 residues. V was cut by 2 bases and J by 7 bases, with 6 bases left in between. In germline, CDR1 is SEHNR, CDR2 FQNEAQ (reference sequence). CDR3 sequence: CASSLSRNTIYF. The CDR3 region has the DNA TGTGCCAGCAGCTTAAGCCGGAACACCATATATTTT.

Turning to this clone: This may arise from a read error, as a much more abundant clone is one base away. In the same sample, other DNA sequences code for this CDR3. The chain is built from TRBV10-3 and TRBJ1-1; TRBD1 matches at 7 bases. There are 15 residues in the CDR3. From germline, CDR1 is ENHRY and CDR2 SYGVKD. CDR3 protein: CAISASRDSYTEAFF. Here the CDR3 DNA reads TGTGCAATCAGTGCCTCCCGGGACAGCTACACTGAAGCTTTCTTT.

This chain connects TRBV9 to TRBJ2-7; TRBD1 aligns across 9 bases. CDR1 and CDR2 (germline): SGDLS, YYNGEE. This CDR3 is built from 15 residues. V lost 4 bases, J lost 4 bases, and 9 bases stayed unmatched. DNA of the CDR3: TGTGCCAGCAGCCCAGGGACAGGGAATCTTTACGAGCAGTACTTC. Protein product: CASSPGTGNLYEQYF.

The gene calls are TRBV7-2 and TRBJ1-2; 9 bases match TRBD1. Germline CDR1 is SGHTA and CDR2 is FQGNSA. CDR3 length: 18 amino acids. Trimming cost V 1 base and J 8 bases; bases outside gene matches: 17. CDR3 in DNA: TGTGCCAGCAGCTTAGTCGCGATACCGGAGGACAGGGGTGAGGGCTACACCTTC. Amino acids: CASSLVAIPEDRGEGYTF.

The chain uses TRBV7-6 and TRBJ2-7; D ambiguous. With 5 bases removed from V and 1 base from J, the gap between germline ends came to 12 bases. The CDR3 is 14 residues long. Germline lookup yields CDR1 SGHVS and CDR2 FNYEAQ. The CDR3: CASSPRTDSYEQYF. CDR3 in DNA: TGTGCCAGCAGCCCCCGGACGGATTCCTACGAGCAGTACTTC.

CDR3 in DNA: TGTGCCAGCAGCCCCGAACAGGGGGTAGACACCATATATTTT. This gives the protein CASSPEQGVDTIYF. V gene TRBV9 combines with J gene TRBJ1-3, with 8 bases matching TRBD1. V was pared by 4 bases and J by 8 bases, with 8 bases of the junction left unmatched. Germline V CDR1 and CDR2: SGDLS, YYNGEE. The CDR3 has 14 amino acids.

The table lists this clone with a few counts. The chain employs TRBV7-8 and TRBJ1-2, with D hard to call. CDR1 is SGHVS and CDR2 is FQNEAQ in the germline V gene. There are 14 residues in the CDR3. V was clipped by 0 bases and J by 8 bases, with 13 bases between them. CDR3 sequence reads: CASSLADKARGYTF. Written as DNA, the CDR3 is TGTGCCAGCAGCTTAGCCGACAAAGCACGGGGCTACACCTTC.

Written as DNA, the CDR3 is TGTGCCAGCAGCTTTCTAGCGGGGGACGAGCAGTACTTC. It yields the protein CASSFLAGDEQYF. The J gene is TRBJ2-7, the V gene TRBV5-6; 10 bases map to TRBD2. J gave up 5 bases and V 2 bases, and 1 base lay outside the gene matches. Germline assignment: CDR1 SGHDT and CDR2 YYEEEE. The CDR3 is made up of 13 amino acids.

The V gene is TRBV4-3, the J gene TRBJ2-5; TRBD2 agrees at 8 bases. The CDR3 runs 19 residues. Germline CDR1 and CDR2: LGHNA and YSLEER. With 0 bases clipped from V and 0 bases from J, the junction kept 12 bases outside the gene matches. CDR3 sequence: CASSQERLAGGRYQETQYF. DNA for the CDR3: TGCGCCAGCAGCCAAGAGCGCTTGGCGGGGGGTCGGTACCAAGAGACCCAGTACTTC.

The chain links TRBV7-2 to TRBJ2-4, with D tentatively TRBD2 (6 bases). The ends were cut back, 5 bases at V and 6 bases at J, with 17 bases in the middle. The CDR3 consists of 15 residues. Germline V gene lookup returns CDR1 SGHTA and CDR2 FQGNSA. The DNA of the CDR3 is TGTGCCAGCAGCGCCCGGCCCGGGACTGTAAACATTCAGTACTTC. Translated: CASSARPGTVNIQYF. The full variable domain, rest sourced from reference TRBV7-2 and TRBJ2-4, is GAGVSQSPSNKVTEKGKDVELRCDPISGHTALYWYRQSLGQGLEFLIYFQGNSAPDKSGLPSDRFSAERTGGSVSTLTIQRTQQEDSAVYLCASSARPGTVNIQYFGAGTRLSVL.

The V and J genes are TRBV5-1 and TRBJ2-7, with D maybe TRBD2 (6 bases). Germline V gene lookup returns CDR1 SGHRS and CDR2 YFSETQ. The CDR3 contains 15 residues. V lost 0 bases and J 3 bases, leaving 13 bases between the germline ends. The CDR3, as DNA: TGCGCCAGCAGCTTGGTAAGGGACTCAGGCTACGAGCAGTACTTC. Translating gives CASSLVRDSGYEQYF.

This clone was seen only a few times. J is TRBJ1-5 and V is TRBV15, with D possibly matching TRBD1 (5 bases). Germline assignment: CDR1 LNHNV and CDR2 YYDKDF (reference sequence). V was shortened by 0 bases and J by 4 bases, with 13 bases between the two germline ends. The CDR3 runs to 16 residues. Here the CDR3 reads CATSRDREGLNQPQHF. For the CDR3, the DNA is TGTGCCACCAGCAGAGACAGGGAAGGCCTAAATCAGCCCCAGCATTTT. Full variable domain (missing parts from reference TRBV15 and TRBJ1-5): DAMVIQNPRYQVTQFGKPVTLSCSQTLNHNVMYWYQQKSSQAPKLLFHYYDKDFNNEADTPDNFQSRRPNTSFCFLDIRSPGLGDTAMYLCATSRDREGLNQPQHFGDGTRLSIL.